This T cell receptor (beta chain) was documented in a study of blood T cell repertoires in COVID-19. Libraries were prepared by immunoSEQ multiplex PCR; TCRdb keeps only in-frame clonotypes and omits some of them. This sample has about 15,000 clones, with approximately 90% found just once. Germline V lookup: CDR1 SGHNT, CDR2 YYREEE (reference sequence). Trimming left V 1 base short and J 5 bases short, with 14 bases between. This CDR3 spans 15 amino acids. Sequenced: peripheral blood. The clonotype comes from a human donor in a cohort sampled during active COVID-19. The gene calls are TRBV5-4 and TRBJ2-3; no clear D. The CDR3, as DNA: TGTGCCAGCAGCTTGAATAGTCCCATTCGAGATACGCAGTATTTT. Amino acids: CASSLNSPIRDTQYF.